Each of the 13 T cell receptor beta chains below was sequenced from the same sample in a study of T cells in Graves' hyperthyroidism and ophthalmopathy. The TCR beta CDR3 regions underwent amplification using RNA transcripts as the source. First-round RT-PCR with HTBI primers amplified the TCR CDR3 region. Via MiXCR, TCRdb re-called the multiplex PCR reads, giving one row per CDR3 protein. The sample has 110,000 to 150,000 distinct CDR3 sequences, roughly a fifth seen once; the top ten hold around two thirds. Material: blood. These receptors were obtained from a woman aged 45-60 years with Graves' hyperthyroidism that later progressed to Graves' ophthalmopathy.

At least ten counts were recorded for this clonotype. The chain couples TRBV28 to TRBJ2-5, with D perhaps TRBD2 (6 bases). The CDR3 covers 15 residues. Per germline, CDR1 MDHEN and CDR2 SYDVKM. The ends were cut back, 5 bases at V and 4 bases at J, with 17 bases in the middle. Here the CDR3 DNA reads TGTGCCAGCAGTAGCAGAGGGAGGAGGGGAGAGACCCAGTACTTC. It codes for CASSSRGRRGETQYF.

This clonotype has only a few counts. This chain joins TRBV30 and TRBJ1-2; 8 positions match TRBD1. The CDR3 is 14 amino acids. Germline-derived CDR1 and CDR2 are GTSNPN and SVGIG (reference sequence). V lost 1 base, J lost 2 bases, and 3 bases stayed unmatched. The CDR3: CAWSARQGNYGYTF. The CDR3 DNA reads TGTGCCTGGAGTGCGAGACAGGGGAACTATGGCTACACCTTC.

This chain joins TRBV5-5 and TRBJ2-4; D possibly corresponds to TRBD2 (8 bases). Germline loops: CDR1 SGHKS, CDR2 YYEKEE (reference sequence). The CDR3 runs to 17 residues. Trimming removed 0 bases from V and 3 bases from J, with 16 bases in between. This chain's CDR3 is CASSLAGGGEVKNIQYF. The CDR3 bases are TGTGCCAGCAGCTTGGCGGGAGGGGGCGAAGTCAAAAACATTCAGTACTTC.

The gene calls are TRBV4-1 and TRBJ1-1; 8 bases align to TRBD1. V dropped 1 base and J dropped 0; count of bases not matched to a gene: 4. The CDR3 length is 16 residues. Germline CDR1 reads MGHRA; CDR2 reads YSYEKL. The DNA of the CDR3 is TGCGCCAGCAGCCAAGGTGTGGGACAGGTGAACACTGAAGCTTTCTTT. It is translated as CASSQGVGQVNTEAFF.

This clonotype was observed a handful of times. This rearrangement joins TRBV7-3 to TRBJ2-2; D ambiguous. The CDR3 spans 15 residues. Germline V CDR1 and CDR2: SGHTA, FQGTGA. V gave up 5 bases and J gave up 6 bases, with 16 bases separating them. CDR3 amino acids: CASSPTPASAGELFF. CDR3 nucleotide sequence: TGTGCCAGCAGCCCCACGCCCGCCTCCGCCGGGGAGCTGTTTTTT.

This clonotype has a count of ten or more. This sequence joins TRBV18 and TRBJ1-5, with 7 bases matching TRBD1. The junction had 8 bases not matched to a gene; V was cut back by 5 bases and J by 1 base. Germline-derived CDR1 and CDR2 are KGHSH and LQKENI. This CDR3 has 16 amino acids. CDR3: CASSSQGGASNQPQHF. CDR3 sequence (DNA): TGTGCCAGCTCATCCCAAGGGGGCGCGAGCAATCAGCCCCAGCATTTT.

This clonotype was counted many times. This rearrangement joins TRBV12-3 or TRBV12-4 to TRBJ2-7; D possibly corresponds to TRBD2 (7 bases). V lost 4 bases to trimming and J lost 3 bases, with 16 bases between them. CDR3 length: 15 amino acids. The CDR3 DNA is TGTGCCAGCAGTTCAAGGGGGGGTAGCGGCTACGAGCAGTACTTC. Translated, it gives CASSSRGGSGYEQYF.

The table lists this clonotype with a few counts. The chain couples TRBV4-1 to TRBJ2-7; 9 nucleotides match TRBD2. The trim removed 2 bases at V and 3 bases at J, leaving 8 bases unmatched. Germline lookup yields CDR1 MGHRA and CDR2 YSYEKL. The CDR3 contains 16 residues. CDR3 protein: CASSQNFVTSGYEQYF. The CDR3 coding sequence is TGCGCCAGCAGCCAAAATTTTGTGACTAGCGGCTACGAGCAGTACTTC.

Turning to this clonotype: A clone one base away is much larger, so this may be a read error. The CDR3 carries no conserved terminal phenylalanine or tryptophan, so it likely arises from a read error. V is TRBV9 and J is TRBJ2-3; D may match TRBD1 or TRBD2 (6 bases each). Per germline, CDR1 SGDLS and CDR2 YYNGEE. Trimming pared 0 bases from V and 4 bases from J, leaving 12 bases between. The CDR3 covers 15 residues. CDR3: CASSVAFGGADTQYC. CDR3 nucleotides: TGTGCCAGCAGCGTAGCTTTCGGGGGCGCAGATACGCAGTATTGT.

Turning to this clonotype: A much more abundant neighbour one base away suggests this may be a read error. The chain carries TRBV6-1 and TRBJ2-5; 9 positions agree with TRBD2. J gave up 2 bases and V 6 bases, and 16 bases lay outside the gene matches. Germline V gene data show CDR1 as MNHNS and CDR2 as SASEGT. The CDR3 consists of 18 residues. DNA of the CDR3: TGTGCCAGCAGCCCCGGTATGGGGCTAGCGGGAAGGCAAGAGACCCAGTACTTC. Its translation: CASSPGMGLAGRQETQYF.

There are a few counts of this clonotype. In nucleotides, the CDR3 is TGTGCCAGCAGTTTATCATTTGAGGGCGGTTTAGCGGCCAAAAACATTCAGTACTTC. It specifies CASSLSFEGGLAAKNIQYF. This chain links TRBV27 with TRBJ2-4; D is perhaps TRBD2 (5 bases). Between the trimmed V and J ends, which lost 0 bases and 1 base, there was a span of 19 bases. Germline CDR1 MNHEY, CDR2 SMNVEV (reference sequence). This CDR3 comprises 19 residues.

As DNA, the CDR3 is TGCGCCAGCAGCCAAGATAGGAGGACTAGCGGCAACAATGAGCAGTTCTTC. Its translation is CASSQDRRTSGNNEQFF. The chain combines TRBV4-3 with TRBJ2-1; the match to TRBD2 covers 10 bases. Trimming cost V 0 bases and J 5 bases; bases outside gene matches: 7. This CDR3 has 17 amino acids. In germline, CDR1 is LGHNA, CDR2 YSLEER.

CDR3: CASEPGYTEAFF. In nucleotides, the CDR3 is TGTGCCAGCGAACCAGGATACACTGAAGCTTTCTTT. The chain uses TRBV6-2 or TRBV6-3 and TRBJ1-1; no clear D. This CDR3 has 12 residues. The V and J ends lost 8 bases and 3 bases respectively, with 10 bases between them. Germline V gene data show CDR1 as MNHEY and CDR2 as SVGEGT.